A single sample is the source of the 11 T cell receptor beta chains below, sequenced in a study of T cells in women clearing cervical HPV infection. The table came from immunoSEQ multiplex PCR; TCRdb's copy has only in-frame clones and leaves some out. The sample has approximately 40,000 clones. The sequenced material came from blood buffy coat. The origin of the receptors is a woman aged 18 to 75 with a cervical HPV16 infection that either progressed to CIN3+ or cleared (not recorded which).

This chain's CDR3 is CASRVGQNQETQYF. Incomplete CDR3 DNA: TGCGCCAGCAGGGTGGGACAGAACCAAGAGACC. The chain joins TRBV5-1 to TRBJ2-5; 7 nucleotides line up with TRBD1. The read terminates 3 residues ahead of where the CDR3 ends, so the germline J gene completes it. The germline V gene has CDR1 SGHRS and CDR2 YFSETQ. The CDR3 covers 14 residues. V lost 5 bases and J lost 0; bases outside the gene matches: 4.

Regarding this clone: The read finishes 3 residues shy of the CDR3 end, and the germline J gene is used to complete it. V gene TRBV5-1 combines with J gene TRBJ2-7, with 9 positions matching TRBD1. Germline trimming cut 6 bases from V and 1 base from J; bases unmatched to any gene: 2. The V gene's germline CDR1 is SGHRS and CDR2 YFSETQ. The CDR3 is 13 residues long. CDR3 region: CASKGTGSYEQYF. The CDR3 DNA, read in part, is TGCGCCAGCAAAGGGACAGGGTCCTACGAG.

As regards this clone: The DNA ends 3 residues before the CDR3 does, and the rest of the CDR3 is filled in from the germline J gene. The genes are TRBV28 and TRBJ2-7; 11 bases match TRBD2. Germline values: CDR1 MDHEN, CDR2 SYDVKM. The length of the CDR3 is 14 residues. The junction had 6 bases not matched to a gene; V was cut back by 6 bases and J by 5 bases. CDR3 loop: CASRSLAGGNEQYF. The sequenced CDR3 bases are TGTGCCAGCAGATCGTTAGCGGGAGGGAACGAG.

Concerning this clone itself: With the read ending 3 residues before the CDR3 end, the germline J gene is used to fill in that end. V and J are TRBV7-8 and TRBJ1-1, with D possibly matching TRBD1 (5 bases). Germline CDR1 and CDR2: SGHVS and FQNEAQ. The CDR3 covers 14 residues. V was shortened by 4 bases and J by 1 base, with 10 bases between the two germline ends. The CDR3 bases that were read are TGTGCCAGCAGCTCCAGGGAGAGGAACACTGAA. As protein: CASSSRERNTE. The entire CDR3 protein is CASSSRERNTEAFF. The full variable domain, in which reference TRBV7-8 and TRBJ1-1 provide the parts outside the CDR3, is GAGVSQSPRYKVAKRGQDVALRCDPISGHVSLFWYQQALGQGPEFLTYFQNEAQLDKSGLPSDRFFAERPEGSVSTLKIQRTQQEDSAVYLCASSSRERNTEAFFGQGTRLTVV.

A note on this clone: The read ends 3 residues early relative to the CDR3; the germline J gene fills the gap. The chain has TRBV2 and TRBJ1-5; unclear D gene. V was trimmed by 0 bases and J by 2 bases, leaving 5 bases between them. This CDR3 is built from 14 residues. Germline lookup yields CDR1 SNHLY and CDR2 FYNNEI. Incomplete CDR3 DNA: TGTGCCAGCAGTGAAGCGTCAGGCAATCAGCCC. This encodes CASSEASGNQP. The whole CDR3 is CASSEASGNQPQHF.

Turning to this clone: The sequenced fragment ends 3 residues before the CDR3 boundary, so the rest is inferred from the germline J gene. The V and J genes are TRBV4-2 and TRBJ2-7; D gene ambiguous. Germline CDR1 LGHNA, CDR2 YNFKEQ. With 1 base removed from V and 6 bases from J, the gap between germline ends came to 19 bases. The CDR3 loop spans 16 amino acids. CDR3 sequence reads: CASSQVVHADGFEQYF. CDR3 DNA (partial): TGTGCCAGCAGCCAAGTTGTACACGCCGACGGGTTCGAG.

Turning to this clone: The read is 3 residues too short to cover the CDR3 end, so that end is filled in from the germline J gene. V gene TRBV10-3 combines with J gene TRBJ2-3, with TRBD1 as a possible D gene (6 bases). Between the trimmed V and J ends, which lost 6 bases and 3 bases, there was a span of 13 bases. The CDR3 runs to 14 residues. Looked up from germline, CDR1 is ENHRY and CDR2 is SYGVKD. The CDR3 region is CAIRGQTETDTQYF. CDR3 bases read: TGTGCCATCAGGGGACAAACGGAGACAGATACG.

The CDR3 protein is CASTDSLNTEAFF. The DNA read from the CDR3 is TGTGCCAGCACTGACAGTCTGAACACTGAA. The chain has TRBV28 and TRBJ1-1; D is possibly TRBD1 (5 bases). The read falls 3 residues short of the CDR3 end, and the missing part is taken from the germline J gene. The CDR3 has 13 residues. V lost 7 bases and J lost 0, with 9 bases in between. Germline CDR1 reads MDHEN; CDR2 reads SYDVKM.

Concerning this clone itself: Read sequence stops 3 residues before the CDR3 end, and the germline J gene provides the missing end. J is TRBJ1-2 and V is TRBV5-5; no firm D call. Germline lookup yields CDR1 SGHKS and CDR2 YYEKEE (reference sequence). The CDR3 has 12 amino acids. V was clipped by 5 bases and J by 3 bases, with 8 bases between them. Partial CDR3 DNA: TGTGCCAGCAGTTTGCGGTACTATGGC. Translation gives CASSLRYYG. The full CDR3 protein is CASSLRYYGYTF.

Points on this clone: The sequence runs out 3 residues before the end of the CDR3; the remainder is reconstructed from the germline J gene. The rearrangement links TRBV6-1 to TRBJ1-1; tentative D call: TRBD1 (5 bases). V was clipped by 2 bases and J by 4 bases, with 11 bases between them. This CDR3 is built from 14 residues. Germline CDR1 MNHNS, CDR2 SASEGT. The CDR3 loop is CASSELLQGTEAFF. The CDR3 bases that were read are TGTGCCAGCAGTGAACTGCTGCAGGGCACTGAA.

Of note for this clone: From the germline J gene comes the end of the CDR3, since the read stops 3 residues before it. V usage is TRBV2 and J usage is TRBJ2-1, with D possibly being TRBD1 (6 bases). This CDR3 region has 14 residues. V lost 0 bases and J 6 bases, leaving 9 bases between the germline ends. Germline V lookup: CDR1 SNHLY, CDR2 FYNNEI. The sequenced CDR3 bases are TGTGCCAGCAGTGAAGCGGACAGTCCCAATGAG. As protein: CASSEADSPNE. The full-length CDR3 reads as CASSEADSPNEQFF.